The 15 T cell receptor beta chains in this list originate from one sample, sequenced in a study of T cell responses to AZD1222 COVID-19 vaccine. Repertoires were generated with immunoSEQ multiplex PCR, while TCRdb's copy carries only in-frame clones and drops some. The table records about 120,000 clones, approximately 86% of them present only once. Sequencing was performed on peripheral blood, taken on day 0 of AZD1222 vaccination. These receptor sequences come from an adult in good health.

This sequence joins TRBV18 and TRBJ1-3, with TRBD1 as a possible D gene (5 bases). Germline V gene data show CDR1 as KGHSH and CDR2 as LQKENI. The CDR3 has 15 residues. V lost 5 bases and J lost 2, with 13 bases in between. The CDR3 coding sequence is TGTGCCAGCTCAAAGGACCAGGGAGCTGGAAACACCATATATTTT. This codes for CASSKDQGAGNTIYF.

The chain employs TRBV18 and TRBJ1-3; 8 nucleotides align to TRBD1. V dropped 3 bases and J dropped 0; count of bases not matched to a gene: 4. This CDR3 is built from 16 residues. Germline V CDR1 and CDR2: KGHSH, LQKENI. The CDR3 loop is CASSPGQVNSGNTIYF. Written as DNA, the CDR3 is TGTGCCAGCTCACCGGGACAGGTGAACTCTGGAAACACCATATATTTT. The complete variable domain, with remaining parts taken from reference TRBV18 and TRBJ1-3, reads NAGVMQNPRHLVRRRGQEARLRCSPMKGHSHVYWYRQLPEEGLKFMVYLQKENIIDESGMPKERFSAEFPKEGPSILRIQQVVRGDSAAYFCASSPGQVNSGNTIYFGEGSWLTVV.

This clone was observed a few times. The chain combines TRBV6-5 with TRBJ1-2; D ambiguous. The CDR3 contains 13 residues. CDR1 is MNHEY, CDR2 SVGAGI, per germline. V lost 0 bases and J 8 bases, leaving 10 bases between the germline ends. CDR3 coding DNA: TGTGCCAGCAGTTACTCGAATTCATGGGGCTACACCTTC. Protein: CASSYSNSWGYTF.

The chain couples TRBV5-6 to TRBJ2-7, with D uncertain. Germline V gene sequence: CDR1 SGHDT, CDR2 YYEEEE. V lost 3 bases and J 3 bases, leaving 16 bases between the germline ends. CDR3 length: 15 amino acids. CDR3 coding DNA: TGTGCCAGCAGCTCCTTAAACAGCGAAATCTACGAGCAGTACTTC. Its translation is CASSSLNSEIYEQYF. Drawing the rest from reference TRBV5-6 and TRBJ2-7, the complete variable domain is DAGVTQSPTHLIKTRGQQVTLRCSPKSGHDTVSWYQQALGQGPQFIFQYYEEEERQRGNFPDRFSGHQFPNYSSELNVNALLLGDSALYLCASSSLNSEIYEQYFGPGTRLTVT.

This chain links TRBV6-5 with TRBJ1-3, with D possibly TRBD1 on 5 matching bases. Trimming stripped 6 bases from V and 6 bases from J, with 18 bases between. CDR3 length equals 15 residues. The germline gives CDR1 MNHEY, CDR2 SVGAGI. This chain's CDR3 is CASSRRGAALNTIYF. In nucleotides, the CDR3 is TGTGCCAGCAGCCGAAGGGGCGCGGCCCTAAACACCATATATTTT.

The chain joins TRBV29-1 to TRBJ1-2; maybe TRBD1 (5 bases). The CDR3 is 15 residues long. Germline lookup yields CDR1 SQVTM and CDR2 ANQGSEA. V was trimmed by 0 bases and J by 4 bases, leaving 15 bases between them. CDR3 sequence (DNA): TGCAGCGTTGAAGAATGGGGACGGACCACCTATGGCTACACCTTC. Its translation is CSVEEWGRTTYGYTF.

V is TRBV29-1 and J is TRBJ1-3, with 8 bases lining up with TRBD1. From germline, CDR1 is SQVTM and CDR2 ANQGSEA. Germline trimming cut 2 bases from V and 0 bases from J; bases unmatched to any gene: 15. CDR3 size: 19 residues. The CDR3 sequence is CSVEWGLGQGGHSGNTIYF. The CDR3 coding sequence is TGCAGCGTTGAATGGGGCCTCGGACAGGGTGGCCACTCTGGAAACACCATATATTTT.

V usage is TRBV9 and J usage is TRBJ1-4, with 8 bases fitting TRBD1. Germline V CDR1 and CDR2: SGDLS, YYNGEE. The V gene end was trimmed by 2 bases and the J gene end by 6 bases; junction bases not matched to a gene: 12. CDR3 length: 17 residues. The CDR3 DNA reads as TGTGCCAGCAGCGTCGGACAGGGAGGGGGGTATTATGAAAAACTGTTTTTT. It is translated as CASSVGQGGGYYEKLFF.

This chain connects TRBV28 to TRBJ2-7; 7 bases align to TRBD2. V dropped 7 bases and J dropped 0; count of bases not matched to a gene: 9. The CDR3 consists of 15 residues. Germline CDR1 is MDHEN and CDR2 is SYDVKM. The CDR3 loop is CASIGVRGSSYEQYF. The CDR3 DNA sequence: TGTGCCAGCATTGGGGTGCGGGGGAGCTCCTACGAGCAGTACTTC.

The chain combines TRBV6-5 with TRBJ2-3, with D unclear. Germline CDR1 reads MNHEY; CDR2 reads SVGAGI. The CDR3 covers 13 residues. Trimming shortened V by 8 bases and J by 6 bases, and 15 bases separated the two germline ends. The CDR3 DNA reads as TGTGCCAGCGGGCCTAGTGGTATGGATACGCAGTATTTT. It codes for CASGPSGMDTQYF.

V is TRBV7-3 and J is TRBJ1-2; D is possibly TRBD1 (6 bases). Trimming cost V 5 bases and J 3 bases, with 19 bases left between them. The CDR3 contains 16 residues. Germline CDR1 is SGHTA and CDR2 is FQGTGA. This chain's CDR3 is CASSAGDRFSDYGYTF. The CDR3 DNA is TGTGCCAGCAGCGCCGGAGACAGGTTTTCGGACTATGGCTACACCTTC.

Only a few counts were recorded for this clone. The rearrangement joins TRBV19 to TRBJ1-5; no definite D call. This CDR3 comprises 14 residues. Between the trimmed V and J ends, which lost 5 bases and 1 base, there was a span of 9 bases. Germline V gene lookup returns CDR1 LNHDA and CDR2 SQIVND (reference sequence). The CDR3 sequence: CASSLARSNQPQHF. CDR3 sequence (DNA): TGTGCCAGTAGTCTGGCAAGGAGCAATCAGCCCCAGCATTTT.

The gene calls are TRBV7-2 and TRBJ1-2; TRBD1 matches at 9 bases. Germline V gene sequence: CDR1 SGHTA, CDR2 FQGNSA. The ends lost 4 bases at V and 7 bases at J; junction bases unmatched: 7. The CDR3 is made up of 14 amino acids. In DNA, the CDR3 is TGTGCCAGCAGCTCCGTGACAGGGGGACTTGGCTACACCTTC. Its protein product is CASSSVTGGLGYTF.

This chain connects TRBV7-8 to TRBJ2-3, with 9 bases lining up with TRBD1. There are 19 residues in the CDR3. V lost 0 bases to trimming and J lost 0 bases; unmatched junction nucleotides: 10. Germline lookup yields CDR1 SGHVS and CDR2 FQNEAQ. The CDR3 DNA reads as TGTGCCAGCAGCTTAGCGCCGGTATCCGGGACAGGGAGCACAGATACGCAGTATTTT. As protein: CASSLAPVSGTGSTDTQYF. The full variable domain, its missing parts supplied by reference TRBV7-8 and TRBJ2-3, is GAGVSQSPRYKVAKRGQDVALRCDPISGHVSLFWYQQALGQGPEFLTYFQNEAQLDKSGLPSDRFFAERPEGSVSTLKIQRTQQEDSAVYLCASSLAPVSGTGSTDTQYFGPGTRLTVL.

The V call is TRBV29-1, the J call TRBJ1-2; unclear D gene. The CDR3 length is 11 residues. Germline assignment: CDR1 SQVTM and CDR2 ANQGSEA. Trimming left V 8 bases short and J 5 bases short, with 12 bases between. CDR3 nucleotides: TGCAGCCTGGGTCCATCGTATGGCTACACCTTC. Encoded protein: CSLGPSYGYTF. Drawing the rest from reference TRBV29-1 and TRBJ1-2, the complete variable domain is SAVISQKPSRDICQRGTSLTIQCQVDSQVTMMFWYRQQPGQSLTLIATANQGSEATYESGFVIDKFPISRPNLTFSTLTVSNMSPEDSSIYLCSLGPSYGYTFGSGTRLTVV.